Listed below are T cell receptor beta chains from one sample, sequenced in a study of shared clonotypes between healthy human individuals. Only in-frame clones appear in the TCRdb table, and some are missing; sequencing was by immunoSEQ multiplex PCR. The sample gives about 690,000 clones, less than 95% of which show up once; about a third is in the top ten. The specimen sequenced was memory CD8+ T cells from PBMCs. Receptor source: a man aged 18-30 years in good health. Some clones in this sample may be carry-over from other donors' samples. Both conserved end residues are part of each CDR3. The order of the fields is clone size, V gene, D gene, J gene, CDR3 protein, CDR3 DNA. D genes are given only for firm matches. The size field is filled for only some rows; it gives once, few, many or a size class.

clone_size: .; v_call: TRBV10-3; d_call: TRBD1; j_call: TRBJ2-7; cdr3_aa: CAITTDRASYEQYF; cdr3_nt: TGTGCCATCACCACCGACAGGGCCTCCTACGAGCAGTACTTC
clone_size: once; v_call: TRBV5-6; d_call: .; j_call: TRBJ2-6; cdr3_aa: CASSPWGAGGANVLTF; cdr3_nt: TGTGCCAGCAGCCCTTGGGGGGCGGGAGGGGCCAACGTCCTGACTTTC
clone_size: .; v_call: TRBV2; d_call: .; j_call: TRBJ1-3; cdr3_aa: CASSERARPSSGNTIYF; cdr3_nt: TGTGCCAGCAGTGAAAGGGCGCGGCCCTCTTCTGGAAACACCATATATTTT
clone_size: .; v_call: TRBV7-2; d_call: .; j_call: TRBJ1-3; cdr3_aa: CASSLGSGRSGNTIYF; cdr3_nt: TGTGCCAGCAGCTTAGGCTCGGGGCGCTCTGGAAACACCATATATTTT
clone_size: few; v_call: TRBV27; d_call: TRBD2; j_call: TRBJ2-2; cdr3_aa: CASSLAGDTGELFF; cdr3_nt: TGTGCCAGCAGTTTGGCGGGAGACACCGGGGAGCTGTTTTTT
clone_size: .; v_call: TRBV7-2; d_call: .; j_call: TRBJ1-4; cdr3_aa: CASSARDGFEKLFF; cdr3_nt: TGTGCCAGCAGCGCCCGAGACGGCTTTGAAAAACTGTTTTTT
clone_size: .; v_call: TRBV14; d_call: .; j_call: TRBJ1-1; cdr3_aa: CASSEQGTEAFF; cdr3_nt: TGTGCCAGCAGTGAACAGGGTACTGAAGCTTTCTTT
clone_size: .; v_call: TRBV7-9; d_call: TRBD2; j_call: TRBJ2-7; cdr3_aa: CASSPREGVAPYEQYF; cdr3_nt: TGTGCCAGCAGCCCGCGGGAGGGGGTAGCCCCCTACGAGCAGTACTTC
clone_size: .; v_call: TRBV7-2; d_call: .; j_call: TRBJ2-7; cdr3_aa: CASSFAGHRPFEQYF; cdr3_nt: TGTGCCAGCAGCTTTGCGGGACACCGTCCTTTCGAGCAGTACTTC
clone_size: .; v_call: TRBV4-1; d_call: .; j_call: TRBJ2-7; cdr3_aa: CASSQDGGQGVYEQYF; cdr3_nt: TGCGCCAGCAGCCAAGATGGAGGGCAGGGGGTATACGAGCAGTACTTC
clone_size: .; v_call: TRBV19; d_call: TRBD2; j_call: TRBJ2-7; cdr3_aa: CASSLAGQGFEQYF; cdr3_nt: TGTGCCAGTAGCCTAGCGGGACAAGGGTTTGAGCAGTACTTC
clone_size: .; v_call: TRBV7-9; d_call: .; j_call: TRBJ2-5; cdr3_aa: CASSLGWGTQYF; cdr3_nt: TGTGCCAGCAGCTTAGGTTGGGGGACCCAGTACTTC
clone_size: .; v_call: TRBV5-1; d_call: .; j_call: TRBJ2-1; cdr3_aa: CASSLARRTWNEQFF; cdr3_nt: TGCGCCAGCAGCTTGGCCCGTAGGACGTGGAATGAGCAGTTCTTC
clone_size: .; v_call: TRBV15; d_call: TRBD1; j_call: TRBJ2-7; cdr3_aa: CATSRDVTGESYEQYF; cdr3_nt: TGTGCCACCAGCAGAGATGTTACAGGGGAGTCTTACGAGCAGTACTTC
clone_size: few; v_call: TRBV7-9; d_call: .; j_call: TRBJ1-1; cdr3_aa: CASSLGPTEAFF; cdr3_nt: TGTGCCAGCAGCCTCGGCCCAACAGAAGCTTTCTTT
clone_size: .; v_call: TRBV10-3; d_call: .; j_call: TRBJ2-7; cdr3_aa: CAIRTDSYEQYF; cdr3_nt: TGTGCCATCAGGACAGACTCCTACGAGCAGTACTTC
clone_size: .; v_call: TRBV4-1; d_call: .; j_call: TRBJ1-2; cdr3_aa: CASSQVGWANYGYTF; cdr3_nt: TGCGCCAGCAGCCAAGTAGGATGGGCTAACTATGGCTACACCTTC
clone_size: few; v_call: TRBV4-2; d_call: .; j_call: TRBJ2-7; cdr3_aa: CASSYLPSEQYF; cdr3_nt: TGTGCCAGCAGCTATCTTCCCTCCGAGCAGTACTTC
clone_size: .; v_call: TRBV15; d_call: .; j_call: TRBJ2-7; cdr3_aa: CATSRDEGEGDEQYF; cdr3_nt: TGTGCCACCAGCAGAGATGAGGGGGAGGGAGACGAGCAGTACTTC
clone_size: .; v_call: TRBV7-3; d_call: TRBD2; j_call: TRBJ2-1; cdr3_aa: CASSPGTSDNEQFF; cdr3_nt: TGTGCCAGCAGCCCCGGGACTAGCGACAATGAGCAGTTCTTC
clone_size: .; v_call: TRBV11-2; d_call: .; j_call: TRBJ2-5; cdr3_aa: CASSPRGETQYF; cdr3_nt: TGTGCCAGCAGCCCTAGGGGAGAGACCCAGTACTTC
clone_size: many; v_call: TRBV5-1; d_call: .; j_call: TRBJ2-3; cdr3_aa: CASSRSDTQYF; cdr3_nt: TGCGCCAGCAGCCGGTCAGATACGCAGTATTTT
clone_size: .; v_call: TRBV28; d_call: TRBD1; j_call: TRBJ1-2; cdr3_aa: CASSEPGQGYGYTF; cdr3_nt: TGTGCCAGCAGTGAACCGGGACAGGGGTATGGCTACACCTTC
clone_size: once; v_call: TRBV28; d_call: TRBD1; j_call: TRBJ1-6; cdr3_aa: CASSQGQGAGSPLHF; cdr3_nt: TGTGCCAGCAGCCAGGGACAGGGGGCTGGTTCACCCCTCCACTTT
clone_size: .; v_call: TRBV6-5; d_call: .; j_call: TRBJ2-3; cdr3_aa: CASSSLGGAAQYF; cdr3_nt: TGTGCCAGCAGTTCCCTGGGCGGGGCGGCGCAGTATTTT
clone_size: .; v_call: TRBV4-3; d_call: .; j_call: TRBJ1-2; cdr3_aa: CASSPSDRPYYGYTF; cdr3_nt: TGCGCCAGCAGCCCATCCGACAGGCCTTACTATGGCTACACCTTC
clone_size: .; v_call: TRBV10-1; d_call: .; j_call: TRBJ1-2; cdr3_aa: CASSVSPNYGYTF; cdr3_nt: TGCGCCAGCAGTGTTTCACCTAACTATGGCTACACCTTC
clone_size: .; v_call: TRBV18; d_call: .; j_call: TRBJ2-1; cdr3_aa: CASSPRARAEYEQFF; cdr3_nt: TGTGCCAGCTCACCGAGGGCCAGGGCCGAGTATGAGCAGTTCTTC
clone_size: .; v_call: TRBV19; d_call: .; j_call: TRBJ2-7; cdr3_aa: CASREGTSYEQYF; cdr3_nt: TGTGCCAGTAGGGAGGGAACTTCCTACGAGCAGTACTTC